The present TCR beta chain was sequenced within a study of CD8 T cells in ankylosing spondylitis. Study results and limitations: With a CD8+ phenotype, disease-linked clones were relatively rare in peripheral blood. Disease-linked clones reportedly showed significant enrichment in matched ankylosing spondylitis synovial fluid. Certain motif variants had earlier been reported in reactive arthritis synovial fluid and blood.

Comment on this clonotype: No antigen is known for it.

Molecular-barcoded quantitative 5'-RACE produced these TCR beta libraries. TCRdb itself ran the 5' RACE reads through MiXCR, one entry per CDR3 protein. The table shows 200,000 to 300,000 distinct CDR3 sequences, with about 24% occurring only once. Sequenced input: blood, either unsorted or a sorted T cell fraction (not recorded which). This sequence originates from a male donor with ankylosing spondylitis or in good health (not recorded which).

The CDR3 sequence: CSVEGGSGEKLFF. The CDR3 DNA reads as TGCAGCGTTGAAGGGGGTAGTGGGGAAAAACTGTTTTTT. The chain is built from TRBV29-1 and TRBJ1-4; D is unclear. The CDR3 consists of 13 residues. Germline CDR1 is SQVTM and CDR2 is ANQGSEA. V gave up 1 base and J gave up 8 bases, with 11 bases separating them. Drawing the rest from reference TRBV29-1 and TRBJ1-4, the complete variable domain is SAVISQKPSRDICQRGTSLTIQCQVDSQVTMMFWYRQQPGQSLTLIATANQGSEATYESGFVIDKFPISRPNLTFSTLTVSNMSPEDSSIYLCSVEGGSGEKLFFGSGTQLSVL.